These T cell receptor beta chains were read from a single sample in a study of cytomegalovirus exposure and HLA in healthy donors. TCRdb's copy holds only in-frame clones and misses some; the assay was immunoSEQ multiplex PCR. The sample yields some 150,000 clones, approximately 75% seen once. The specimen sequenced was PBMCs. These receptors all come from a man aged 25 to 40 in good health and CMV-seropositive. The CDR3 runs from the conserved cysteine through the conserved F or W. Fields, in order: V gene, J gene, clone size, D gene, CDR3 DNA, CDR3 protein. The D gene is left open where the match is weak. Size values are once, few and many counts, or a class for expanded clones, and some rows have none.

V: TRBV7-9; J: TRBJ2-3; size: NA; D: NA; DNA: TGTGCCAGCAGCTTAGAATTAGCCCAGTATTTT; CDR3: CASSLELAQYF
V: TRBV9; J: TRBJ2-5; size: NA; D: TRBD2; DNA: TGTGCCAGCAGCGAAACAAGTGGTAGCGGGGAAGTGACCCAGTACTTC; CDR3: CASSETSGSGEVTQYF
V: TRBV9; J: TRBJ1-1; size: NA; D: NA; DNA: TGTGCCAGCAGCGTAGCTTCGGGCACTGAAGCTTTCTTT; CDR3: CASSVASGTEAFF
V: TRBV30; J: TRBJ2-1; size: NA; D: NA; DNA: TGTGCCTGGAGTGTACGGAGCTCCTACAATGAGCAGTTCTTC; CDR3: CAWSVRSSYNEQFF
V: TRBV4-1; J: TRBJ1-6; size: NA; D: TRBD1; DNA: TGCGCCAGCAGCCGCGGACAGGCCACCGATTCACCCCTCCACTTT; CDR3: CASSRGQATDSPLHF
V: TRBV5-1; J: TRBJ2-2; size: NA; D: TRBD2; DNA: TGCGCCAGCAGCCCTGGACTAGCGGGGGTCACCGGGGAGCTGTTTTTT; CDR3: CASSPGLAGVTGELFF
V: TRBV9; J: TRBJ2-7; size: NA; D: TRBD1; DNA: TGTGCCAGCAGCGTGGGCGGACAGGGGGTCTACGAGCAGTACTTC; CDR3: CASSVGGQGVYEQYF
V: TRBV7-2; J: TRBJ2-2; size: NA; D: NA; DNA: TGTGCCAGCAGCCGACGTGGGGAGGGGGAGCTGTTTTTT; CDR3: CASSRRGEGELFF
V: TRBV19; J: TRBJ2-5; size: few; D: TRBD2; DNA: TGTGCCAGTAGTAAGCGCGGGGGGGCGGAGACCCAGTACTTC; CDR3: CASSKRGGAETQYF
V: TRBV28; J: TRBJ1-6; size: NA; D: TRBD1; DNA: TGTGCCAGCAGTTCCGACAGGGCAAGGGATTCACCCCTCCACTTT; CDR3: CASSSDRARDSPLHF
V: TRBV7-9; J: TRBJ2-1; size: NA; D: NA; DNA: TGTGCCAGCAGCTTACGTCAGGGGTACAATGAGCAGTTCTTC; CDR3: CASSLRQGYNEQFF
V: TRBV30; J: TRBJ1-1; size: NA; D: TRBD1; DNA: TGTGCCTGGAGTGGGCCGTGGGGACAGAAAGCTTTCTTT; CDR3: CAWSGPWGQKAFF
V: TRBV6-5; J: TRBJ2-7; size: NA; D: TRBD1; DNA: TGTGCCAGCAGTTGGGTCAGGGGGAGCTCCTACGAGCAGTACTTC; CDR3: CASSWVRGSSYEQYF
V: TRBV29-1; J: TRBJ1-6; size: NA; D: NA; DNA: TGCAGCGTTTGGGGCGAAGGTTCACCCCTCCACTTT; CDR3: CSVWGEGSPLHF
V: TRBV29-1; J: TRBJ2-3; size: once; D: TRBD2; DNA: TGCAGCGTTGATTCGGGGGGAACAGATACGCAGTATTTT; CDR3: CSVDSGGTDTQYF
V: TRBV5-1; J: TRBJ2-7; size: NA; D: NA; DNA: TGCGCCAGCAGCACAACAGGGTTTCACGAGCAGTACTTC; CDR3: CASSTTGFHEQYF
V: TRBV19; J: TRBJ2-7; size: NA; D: TRBD1; DNA: TGTGCCAGTAGTCCGGGACAGATCTACGAGCAGTACTTC; CDR3: CASSPGQIYEQYF
V: TRBV4-1; J: TRBJ2-7; size: NA; D: NA; DNA: TGCGCCAGCAGCCAAGACGGAGCCTACGAGCAGTACTTC; CDR3: CASSQDGAYEQYF
V: TRBV29-1; J: TRBJ2-3; size: few; D: NA; DNA: TGCAGCGTTGAGCAGTGGCCTAGCACAGATACGCAGTATTTT; CDR3: CSVEQWPSTDTQYF
V: TRBV27; J: TRBJ2-2; size: NA; D: TRBD2; DNA: TGTGCCAGCAGTCCCCTGGGACTAGCGGACGGGGAGCTGTTTTTT; CDR3: CASSPLGLADGELFF
V: TRBV28; J: TRBJ2-3; size: NA; D: NA; DNA: TGTGCCAGCAGTGGGGGTGGGACTTACACAGATACGCAGTATTTT; CDR3: CASSGGGTYTDTQYF
V: TRBV2; J: TRBJ2-3; size: NA; D: NA; DNA: TGTGCCAGCAAAAATTTAGCGCAACTCACAGATACGCAGTATTTT; CDR3: CASKNLAQLTDTQYF
V: TRBV10-1; J: TRBJ2-1; size: NA; D: TRBD2; DNA: TGCGCCAGCAGCAGCGCGGGGGTTAGGTTGGATGAGCAGTTCTTC; CDR3: CASSSAGVRLDEQFF
V: TRBV13; J: TRBJ2-1; size: NA; D: TRBD2; DNA: TGTGCCAGCAGCAACGGGGGGTCCTCCTACAATGAGCAGTTCTTC; CDR3: CASSNGGSSYNEQFF
V: TRBV2; J: TRBJ2-3; size: NA; D: TRBD2; DNA: TGTGCCAGCAGGGGGACTAGCGGGGGCCTTAGCACAGATACGCAGTATTTT; CDR3: CASRGTSGGLSTDTQYF
V: TRBV6-6; J: TRBJ1-5; size: many; D: NA; DNA: TGTGCCAGCAGTTACTCGCCGGATCAGCCCCAGCATTTT; CDR3: CASSYSPDQPQHF
V: TRBV29-1; J: TRBJ2-1; size: NA; D: TRBD2; DNA: TGCAGCGTTAGCGGGGGGGCAGTCAATGAGCAGTTCTTC; CDR3: CSVSGGAVNEQFF
V: TRBV4-1; J: TRBJ1-1; size: NA; D: TRBD1; DNA: TGCGCCAGCAGCCCGCAGGGGACAGGGGGGCGGACTGAAGCTTTCTTT; CDR3: CASSPQGTGGRTEAFF
V: TRBV6-1; J: TRBJ2-7; size: NA; D: NA; DNA: TGTGCCAGCAGTGAAAATGGGGGGTGGGGGTTCTACGAGCAGTACTTC; CDR3: CASSENGGWGFYEQYF
V: TRBV15; J: TRBJ1-3; size: few; D: NA; DNA: TGTGCCACCAGCACTGGACATGGGTTTGGCACCATATATTTT; CDR3: CATSTGHGFGTIYF
V: TRBV28; J: TRBJ1-2; size: few; D: NA; DNA: TGTGCCAGCAGTTTGGGAGGATCTAACTATGGCTACACCTTC; CDR3: CASSLGGSNYGYTF
V: TRBV6-5; J: TRBJ2-7; size: NA; D: NA; DNA: TGTGCCAGGCCTAGGTGCGGTTGGGAGCAGTACTTC; CDR3: CARPRCGWEQYF
V: TRBV28; J: TRBJ2-7; size: once; D: NA; DNA: TGTGCCAGCAGCCCTACTAGCATCCAAGCCTACGAGCAGTACTTC; CDR3: CASSPTSIQAYEQYF
V: TRBV9; J: TRBJ1-2; size: NA; D: NA; DNA: TGTGCCAGCAGCCCCAAGAGAGGGTGGAACGGCTACACCTTC; CDR3: CASSPKRGWNGYTF
V: TRBV7-9; J: TRBJ2-5; size: NA; D: TRBD2; DNA: TGTGCCAGCAGCTCGACTAGCGGGGGAGAGACCCAGTACTTC; CDR3: CASSSTSGGETQYF
V: TRBV25-1; J: TRBJ2-7; size: NA; D: TRBD1; DNA: TGTGCCAGCAGTGGAACGGGACAGGGGGTCGGTGAGCAGTACTTC; CDR3: CASSGTGQGVGEQYF
V: TRBV25-1; J: TRBJ2-7; size: NA; D: NA; DNA: TGTGCCAGCAGTGGGACAGTCTCCTACGAGCAGTACTTC; CDR3: CASSGTVSYEQYF
V: TRBV5-1; J: TRBJ1-6; size: once; D: NA; DNA: TGCGCCAGCAGCTTGGGGACCCGAGGGCTTTCACCCCTCCACTTT; CDR3: CASSLGTRGLSPLHF
V: TRBV19; J: TRBJ2-7; size: NA; D: NA; DNA: TGTGCCAGTAGTACCCCGTCTCTCTCCTACGAGCAGTACTTC; CDR3: CASSTPSLSYEQYF
V: TRBV6-1; J: TRBJ2-1; size: few; D: TRBD2; DNA: TGTGCCAGCAGTGAATGGTCCCCTTCGCGGGGGGGCCCAAGTGAGCAGTTCTTC; CDR3: CASSEWSPSRGGPSEQFF
V: TRBV5-1; J: TRBJ2-3; size: NA; D: TRBD1; DNA: TGCGCCAGCAGGGTGAGGGGGCATCCCACAGATACGCAGTATTTT; CDR3: CASRVRGHPTDTQYF
V: TRBV28; J: TRBJ2-5; size: NA; D: NA; DNA: TGTGCCAGCAGACCCAGGACGGGAAACTTAGAGACCCAGTACTTC; CDR3: CASRPRTGNLETQYF
V: TRBV19; J: TRBJ2-3; size: NA; D: NA; DNA: TGTGCCAGTAGTACCCAGGGGACAGATACGCAGTATTTT; CDR3: CASSTQGTDTQYF
V: TRBV27; J: TRBJ2-7; size: NA; D: NA; DNA: TGTGCCAGCCGACTCAGAGGGGGGGGCGAGCAGTACTTC; CDR3: CASRLRGGGEQYF
V: TRBV7-9; J: TRBJ2-3; size: NA; D: NA; DNA: TGTGCCAGCAGCTACGACACGACAGATACGCAGTATTTT; CDR3: CASSYDTTDTQYF
V: TRBV19; J: TRBJ1-1; size: NA; D: NA; DNA: TGTGCCAGTAGTATAATGGGGCGTCGGACTGAAGCTTTCTTT; CDR3: CASSIMGRRTEAFF
V: TRBV4-1; J: TRBJ1-3; size: once; D: NA; DNA: TGCGCCAGCAGCCAAGTGTCAGGAGGAAACACCATATATTTT; CDR3: CASSQVSGGNTIYF